These T cell receptor beta chains were read from a single sample in a study of control samples from healthy donors and cancer patients. The method was immunoSEQ multiplex PCR; TCRdb's version includes in-frame clones alone and lacks a portion of them. The sample has about 94,000 clones, about nine tenths seen once. Sequenced material: blood. These receptors all stem from a young woman in good health. CDR3s include the opening cysteine and the closing phenylalanine or tryptophan. Each record gives: clone size, V gene, D gene, J gene, CDR3 protein, CDR3 DNA. D genes are given only for firm matches. Expanded clones are given a class, and other clones once, few, many or no size at all.

-	TRBV9	-	TRBJ1-1	CASSVTVQNTEAFF	TGTGCCAGCAGCGTAACGGTTCAGAACACTGAAGCTTTCTTT
-	TRBV5-5	-	TRBJ1-6	CASSLAGSYYNSPLHF	TGTGCCAGCAGCTTGGCGGGCAGTTATTATAATTCACCCCTCCACTTT
-	TRBV19	TRBD1	TRBJ1-1	CASSITGDTEAFF	TGTGCCAGTAGTATTACAGGGGACACTGAAGCTTTCTTT
few	TRBV7-9	-	TRBJ1-5	CASSLVDSNQPQHF	TGTGCCAGCAGCCTCGTAGATAGCAATCAGCCCCAGCATTTT
-	TRBV7-6	-	TRBJ1-1	CASSSLQGNTEAFF	TGTGCCAGCAGCTCGTTACAGGGGAACACTGAAGCTTTCTTT
-	TRBV24-1	TRBD1	TRBJ2-3	CATSDFRTGGTDTQYF	TGTGCCACCAGTGATTTTCGGACAGGGGGGACAGATACGCAGTATTTT
-	TRBV7-3	-	TRBJ1-1	CASSLIENTEAFF	TGTGCCAGCAGCTTAATTGAAAACACTGAAGCTTTCTTT
-	TRBV5-1	TRBD1	TRBJ2-2	CASSLVGQGREDTGELFF	TGCGCCAGCAGCTTGGTGGGACAGGGTCGGGAGGACACCGGGGAGCTGTTTTTT
-	TRBV24-1	-	TRBJ1-5	CATSEGANQPQHF	TGTGCCACCAGTGAGGGGGCTAATCAGCCCCAGCATTTT
-	TRBV11-2	-	TRBJ2-1	CASSLGALLNNEQFF	TGTGCCAGCAGCTTAGGAGCATTATTGAACAATGAGCAGTTCTTC
-	TRBV2	TRBD2	TRBJ2-3	CASSPRLAGGSTDTQYF	TGTGCCAGCAGCCCAAGACTAGCGGGGGGTAGCACAGATACGCAGTATTTT
-	TRBV7-2	TRBD2	TRBJ2-3	CASSLVGGGFTDTQYF	TGTGCCAGCAGCTTAGTCGGGGGGGGCTTCACAGATACGCAGTATTTT
-	TRBV19	-	TRBJ1-2	CASSIQAGDGYTF	TGTGCCAGTAGTATCCAGGCCGGGGATGGCTACACCTTC
-	TRBV27	-	TRBJ2-7	CASSLGTGEQYF	TGTGCCAGCAGTTTGGGGACCGGCGAGCAGTACTTC
once	TRBV2	-	TRBJ1-4	CASSVWGTDLTNEKLFF	TGTGCCAGCAGTGTCTGGGGAACGGATTTGACTAATGAAAAACTGTTTTTT
-	TRBV3-1/TRBV3-2	TRBD2	TRBJ2-7	CASSPLIAGEVYF	TGTGCCAGCAGCCCCCTTATAGCGGGGGAGGTTTACTTC
once	TRBV11-2	-	TRBJ2-7	CASSLFSGYEQYF	TGTGCCAGCAGCTTATTTTCCGGCTACGAGCAGTACTTC
-	TRBV2	TRBD1	TRBJ2-7	CASSLGQGVSF	TGTGCCAGCAGTCTCGGACAGGGGGTTTCCTTC
-	TRBV5-1	-	TRBJ1-4	CASTRSTATNEKLFF	TGCGCCAGCACCCGGTCGACGGCAACTAATGAAAAACTGTTTTTT
-	TRBV6-1	-	TRBJ1-1	CASSELTGSTEAFF	TGTGCCAGCAGTGAGTTAACAGGGTCCACTGAAGCTTTCTTT
-	TRBV27	-	TRBJ2-1	CASSISYSQGGNQFF	TGTGCCAGCAGTATATCATATTCACAGGGTGGGAACCAGTTCTTC
-	TRBV23-1	TRBD1	TRBJ2-7	CASSQKTGTGAYEQYF	TGCGCCAGCAGTCAAAAAACCGGGACAGGGGCCTACGAGCAGTACTTC
-	TRBV2	-	TRBJ2-1	CASSGTEQFF	TGTGCCAGCAGTGGGACTGAGCAGTTCTTC
-	TRBV10-1	TRBD2	TRBJ2-7	CASSEGLAGASYEQYF	TGCGCCAGCAGTGAGGGACTAGCGGGGGCCTCCTACGAGCAGTACTTC
-	TRBV12-3/TRBV12-4	-	TRBJ1-5	CASSFTLNQPQHF	TGTGCCAGCAGTTTTACCCTGAATCAGCCCCAGCATTTT
-	TRBV7-9	-	TRBJ1-1	CASSTVNGEAFF	TGTGCCAGCAGCACCGTAAATGGTGAAGCTTTCTTT
-	TRBV4-1	TRBD2	TRBJ2-7	CASSQGSGGVYEQYF	TGCGCCAGCAGCCAAGGTAGCGGGGGGGTTTACGAGCAGTACTTC
-	TRBV15	-	TRBJ2-5	CATSRDWSREDGETQYF	TGTGCCACCAGCAGAGATTGGAGCAGGGAGGACGGAGAGACCCAGTACTTC
-	TRBV3-1/TRBV3-2	-	TRBJ1-1	CASSQQQGLAEAFF	TGTGCCAGCAGCCAACAACAGGGTTTGGCTGAAGCTTTCTTT
-	TRBV4-1	-	TRBJ2-7	CASSQDLSYEQYF	TGCGCCAGCAGCCAAGATCTATCCTACGAGCAGTACTTC
-	TRBV7-9	-	TRBJ1-2	CASSSGTGGDYGYTF	TGTGCCAGCAGCTCCGGGACGGGAGGGGACTATGGCTACACCTTC
once	TRBV15	TRBD2	TRBJ2-5	CATSRGGSGGLETQYF	TGTGCCACCAGCAGAGGGGGGTCGGGGGGACTGGAGACCCAGTACTTC
-	TRBV2	TRBD1	TRBJ2-7	CASSEQDRGLPYEQYF	TGTGCCAGCAGTGAGCAAGACAGGGGCCTTCCCTACGAGCAGTACTTC
-	TRBV5-1	-	TRBJ1-2	CASSLAGTLGGYTF	TGCGCCAGCAGCTTGGCAGGGACCTTGGGAGGCTACACCTTC
-	TRBV6-5	-	TRBJ2-3	CASRRFGTNTQYF	TGTGCCAGCCGCCGTTTTGGGACAAATACGCAGTATTTT
-	TRBV6-5	-	TRBJ1-1	CASSPQGRNTEAFF	TGTGCCAGCAGTCCCCAAGGACGGAATACTGAAGCTTTCTTT
-	TRBV7-9	-	TRBJ2-1	CASSLDGGRSYNEQFF	TGTGCCAGCAGCTTAGACGGGGGACGCTCCTACAATGAGCAGTTCTTC
-	TRBV27	-	TRBJ1-2	CASSVGSGLSYGYTF	TGTGCCAGCAGTGTGGGGTCAGGGTTATCCTATGGCTACACCTTC
-	TRBV5-1	TRBD1	TRBJ2-7	CASSLTPGQGFEQYF	TGCGCCAGCAGCCTGACTCCGGGACAGGGGTTCGAGCAGTACTTC
-	TRBV9	-	TRBJ2-3	CASSVGGGPGTDTQYF	TGTGCCAGCAGCGTAGGAGGGGGGCCTGGGACAGATACGCAGTATTTT
once	TRBV2	-	TRBJ1-2	CASRNRDHGYTF	TGTGCCAGCAGGAACAGGGATCATGGCTACACCTTC
-	TRBV20-1	TRBD2	TRBJ2-5	CSASGSGGGETQYF	TGCAGTGCTAGTGGCAGCGGGGGGGGAGAGACCCAGTACTTC
-	TRBV27	TRBD1	TRBJ1-2	CASSRGQGYGYTF	TGTGCCAGCAGTCGAGGACAGGGCTATGGCTACACCTTC
-	TRBV19	TRBD1	TRBJ2-3	CASSVTGTGSDTQYF	TGTGCCAGTAGTGTGACCGGGACAGGGTCAGATACGCAGTATTTT
-	TRBV5-4	-	TRBJ1-3	CASSLFSRGGNTIYF	TGTGCCAGCAGCTTGTTTTCGCGCGGTGGAAACACCATATATTTT
-	TRBV6-5	-	TRBJ2-7	CASEEGSWYEQYF	TGTGCCAGCGAGGAGGGTAGTTGGTACGAGCAGTACTTC
-	TRBV4-1	-	TRBJ1-2	CASSQEETNYGYTF	TGCGCCAGCAGCCAAGAGGAGACTAACTATGGCTACACCTTC
once	TRBV28	-	TRBJ1-1	CASSLVGRGLSEAFF	TGTGCCAGCAGTTTGGTGGGGCGGGGTTTATCTGAAGCTTTCTTT
-	TRBV10-3	TRBD2	TRBJ2-1	CATSGTSGENNEQFF	TGTGCCACCTCCGGGACTAGCGGGGAAAACAATGAGCAGTTCTTC
-	TRBV5-1	-	TRBJ1-2	CASSLEQGQHGYTF	TGCGCCAGCAGCTTGGAACAGGGACAACATGGCTACACCTTC
-	TRBV5-1	-	TRBJ2-1	CASSLGTGSYNEQFF	TGCGCCAGCAGCTTGGGAACAGGCTCCTACAATGAGCAGTTCTTC
-	TRBV2	TRBD2	TRBJ2-3	CASRSGADPRSFSTDTQYF	TGTGCCAGCCGTAGCGGGGCCGACCCTCGATCATTTAGCACAGATACGCAGTATTTT
-	TRBV19	-	TRBJ1-4	CASGPWGDEKLFF	TGTGCCAGTGGCCCGTGGGGAGATGAAAAACTGTTTTTT
-	TRBV2	-	TRBJ2-7	CASSELAGTYEQYF	TGTGCCAGCAGTGAATTAGCCGGCACCTACGAGCAGTACTTC
-	TRBV5-4	-	TRBJ1-1	CASSEPPQTEAEAFF	TGTGCCAGCAGCGAGCCCCCCCAAACTGAGGCTGAAGCTTTCTTT
-	TRBV4-1	-	TRBJ1-2	CASSQDDYSNYGYTF	TGCGCCAGCAGCCAAGATGACTACTCTAACTATGGCTACACCTTC
once	TRBV10-3	-	TRBJ1-1	CATLYARNTEAFF	TGTGCCACCTTATACGCGAGGAACACTGAAGCTTTCTTT